One sample yielded the 24 T cell receptor beta chains listed below, sequenced in a study of T cells after yellow fever vaccination (dated by TCRdb to the late 2010s). This specimen's treatment or condition label, per the study, means: live attenuated yellow fever vaccine strain. The library was obtained by 5' RACE. The instrument given in TCRdb is Illumina NovaSeq 6000. TCRdb passed the public sequencing reads through fastp at Q25 and MiXCR, retaining productive beta sequences. Rows with one shared CDR3 protein collapse into an entry with the most common genes and DNA. This sample has 250,000 to 350,000 distinct CDR3 sequences in its table, and around 4.5% of those were observed once. The ten most abundant clones make up roughly a fifth of the sample. Source: PBMCs, taken 15 days after the yellow fever booster vaccination. These receptors all stem from a man aged 18 to 29 who received the YFV17D yellow fever vaccine.

This clonotype was seen more than once but under ten times. The rearrangement uses TRBV12-3 or TRBV12-4 and TRBJ2-3; tentative D call: TRBD2 (5 bases). CDR3 length: 13 amino acids. V was pared by 5 bases and J by 3 bases, with 9 bases between. The CDR3 region is CASSGRLTDTQYF. In DNA form, the CDR3 reads TGTGCCAGCAGTGGACGACTAACAGATACGCAGTATTTT.

The V gene is TRBV12-3 or TRBV12-4, the J gene TRBJ2-3; possibly TRBD1 or TRBD2 for D (5 bases each). There are 16 residues in the CDR3. Between the trimmed V and J ends, which lost 7 bases and 2 bases, there was a span of 19 bases. CDR3 sequence reads: CASNRDQGMNTDTQYF. CDR3 DNA sequence: TGTGCCAGCAACCGGGACCAGGGTATGAACACAGATACGCAGTATTTT.

There are a few counts of this clonotype. This chain connects TRBV6-6 to TRBJ2-7; D possibly matches TRBD1 or TRBD2 (5 bases each). CDR3 length: 13 residues. The V gene's germline CDR1 is MNHNY and CDR2 SVGAGI (reference sequence). Trimming took 5 bases from V and 6 from J, leaving 14 bases between them. The chain's CDR3 is CASSQGPGAEQYV. CDR3 sequence (DNA): TGTGCCAGCAGTCAAGGACCCGGGGCCGAGCAGTACGTC.

The rearrangement links TRBV3-1 to TRBJ1-2, with TRBD1 matching 7 bases. The CDR3 totals 14 residues. V trimming: 7 bases; J trimming: 10 bases; junction bases outside the gene matches: 15. Germline CDR1 reads LGHDT; CDR2 reads YNNKEL (reference sequence). The CDR3 loop is CASNSREGAGHYTF. CDR3 coding DNA: TGTGCCAGCAACTCAAGAGAGGGGGCAGGGCACTACACCTTC.

The V call is TRBV7-9, the J call TRBJ2-1; perhaps D is TRBD1 or TRBD2 (5 bases each). This CDR3 spans 14 amino acids. The V end lost 5 bases, the J end lost 8 bases, and 16 bases lay between the germline ends. CDR1 is SEHNR, CDR2 FQNEAQ, per germline (reference sequence). CDR3 sequence reads: CASSPPGRLDEQFF. DNA of the CDR3: TGTGCCAGCAGCCCGCCGGGGCGGTTAGATGAGCAGTTCTTC.

The table lists this clonotype with a few counts. The chain uses TRBV28 and TRBJ2-1; perhaps D is TRBD1 or TRBD2 (5 bases each). This CDR3 region has 12 residues. From germline, CDR1 is MDHEN and CDR2 SYDVKM. Trimming took 3 bases from V and 9 from J, leaving 9 bases between them. In nucleotides, the CDR3 is TGTGCCAGCAGTTTCACGAGGGGTGAGCAGTTCTTC. It is translated as CASSFTRGEQFF.

Ten or more counts support this clonotype. The gene calls are TRBV5-1 and TRBJ2-7, with no clear D. The germline V and J ends were trimmed by 1 base and 0 bases, with 11 bases remaining between them. CDR1 is SGHRS, CDR2 YFSETQ, per germline. This CDR3 has 15 residues. The CDR3 coding sequence is TGCGCCAGCAGCTTGATTCCAGCATACTCCTACGAGCAGTACTTC. Translating it yields CASSLIPAYSYEQYF.

This clonotype has at least ten counts. The chain uses TRBV6-2 or TRBV6-3 and TRBJ2-2, with a weak D call TRBD1 (6 bases). Germline lookup yields CDR1 MNHEY and CDR2 SVGEGT. CDR3 length: 18 residues. Trimming took off 1 base at V and 0 bases at J, with 15 bases between the two ends. The CDR3 protein is CASSYLTGHPTNTGELFF. CDR3 DNA sequence: TGTGCCAGCAGTTACTTAACAGGGCACCCAACGAACACCGGGGAGCTGTTTTTT.

In its sample, this clonotype was seen many times. The chain has TRBV6-5 and TRBJ2-1; 8 bases are shared with TRBD2. V shed 7 bases, J shed 10 bases, and the junction held 3 bases outside the gene matches. There are 11 residues in the CDR3. Germline CDR1 MNHEY, CDR2 SVGAGI. CDR3 sequence: CASTTGGEQFF. The CDR3 DNA is TGTGCCAGCACTACGGGGGGGGAGCAGTTCTTC.

This clonotype was counted at least ten times. The J gene is TRBJ2-7, the V gene TRBV11-2; no clear D. This CDR3 region has 14 residues. Germline-derived CDR1 and CDR2 are SGHAT and FQNNGV. With 3 bases removed from V and 0 bases from J, the gap between germline ends came to 9 bases. This CDR3 reads CASSFGDFSYEQYF. In DNA form, the CDR3 reads TGTGCCAGCAGCTTTGGGGATTTCTCCTACGAGCAGTACTTC.

This clonotype was counted between two and nine times. V usage is TRBV5-1 and J usage is TRBJ2-5; TRBD2 agrees at 7 bases. In germline, CDR1 is SGHRS, CDR2 YFSETQ. Germline trimming cut 7 bases from V and 1 base from J; bases unmatched to any gene: 10. The CDR3 contains 15 residues. The CDR3 bases are TGCGCCAGCGCTAAGGACCCTAGCGGCCAAGAGACCCAGTACTTC. Amino acids: CASAKDPSGQETQYF.

This clonotype was seen repeatedly, ten times or more. The rearrangement uses TRBV12-3 or TRBV12-4 and TRBJ1-3; the D is unclear. V shed 3 bases and J shed 2 bases, with 8 bases lying between them. The CDR3 sequence is 14 residues long. DNA for the CDR3: TGTGCCAGCAGTTTGATGGGTACTGGAAACACCATATATTTT. It codes for CASSLMGTGNTIYF.

In its sample, this clonotype was seen many times. The chain links TRBV29-1 to TRBJ1-1; D may be TRBD1 (6 bases). CDR1 and CDR2 from the germline V gene are SQVTM and ANQGSEA. Deletions cut 7 bases from V and 1 base from J, with 10 bases between. The CDR3 is 12 amino acids. CDR3 region: CSAGHSNTEAFF. Here the CDR3 DNA reads TGCAGCGCGGGACACTCGAACACTGAAGCTTTCTTT.

This clonotype was detected many times. V gene TRBV5-1 combines with J gene TRBJ2-1; no firm D call. Germline V gene sequence: CDR1 SGHRS, CDR2 YFSETQ. The CDR3 is 13 amino acids. With 2 bases removed from V and 8 bases from J, the gap between germline ends came to 11 bases. The CDR3 DNA reads TGCGCCAGCAGCTTACCCTCCGCGGATGAGCAGTTCTTC. Translation: CASSLPSADEQFF.

Many counts were recorded for this clonotype. CDR3 sequence (DNA): TGTGCCAGCAGTTTAGGGGGGGTTGATGGCTACACCTTC. Residues: CASSLGGVDGYTF. J is TRBJ1-2 and V is TRBV27; the D gene is possibly TRBD1 (5 bases). Trimming left V 2 bases short and J 6 bases short, with 10 bases between. The CDR3 is 13 amino acids. Germline CDR1 MNHEY, CDR2 SMNVEV (reference sequence).

The chain couples TRBV20-1 to TRBJ1-1; D unclear. The CDR3 is 14 residues long. Germline-derived CDR1 and CDR2 are DFQATT and SNEGSKA (reference sequence). Trimming cost V 6 bases and J 0 bases, with 14 bases left between them. The CDR3 nucleotides are TGCAGTGCGGACGGGCCTGTGGTGAACACTGAAGCTTTCTTT. This gives the protein CSADGPVVNTEAFF.

J is TRBJ2-3 and V is TRBV15; D is ambiguous. Germline CDR1 reads LNHNV; CDR2 reads YYDKDF (reference sequence). Trimming stripped 3 bases from V and 3 bases from J, with 19 bases between. The CDR3 spans 17 residues. CDR3 loop: CATSRPPTTRSTDTQYF. The CDR3 nucleotides are TGTGCCACCAGCAGGCCTCCGACGACCCGCTCGACAGATACGCAGTATTTT. Using reference TRBV15 and TRBJ2-3 for the parts outside the CDR3, the full variable domain is DAMVIQNPRYQVTQFGKPVTLSCSQTLNHNVMYWYQQKSSQAPKLLFHYYDKDFNNEADTPDNFQSRRPNTSFCFLDIRSPGLGDTAMYLCATSRPPTTRSTDTQYFGPGTRLTVL.

This clonotype was recorded many times. The rearrangement uses TRBV5-6 and TRBJ2-3; 9 bases agree with TRBD1. The V segment lost 1 base and the J segment 7 bases; nucleotides outside the gene matches: 10. CDR3 length: 16 residues. Per the germline V gene, CDR1 is SGHDT and CDR2 is YYEEEE. This CDR3 reads CASSLPGQGTAHTQYF. The CDR3 DNA follows: TGTGCCAGCAGCTTGCCAGGACAGGGGACGGCTCATACGCAGTATTTT.

This clonotype showed up many times. The V gene is TRBV7-8, the J gene TRBJ1-5; TRBD1 matches 9 bases. In germline, CDR1 is SGHVS, CDR2 FQNEAQ. The CDR3 has 19 residues. V lost 1 base, J lost 1 base, and 11 bases stayed unmatched. DNA for the CDR3: TGTGCCAGCAGCTTAGGGCTCCGGGACAGGGCGAGGAGCAATCAGCCCCAGCATTTT. This gives the protein CASSLGLRDRARSNQPQHF. Variable domain in full (rest from reference TRBV7-8 and TRBJ1-5): GAGVSQSPRYKVAKRGQDVALRCDPISGHVSLFWYQQALGQGPEFLTYFQNEAQLDKSGLPSDRFFAERPEGSVSTLKIQRTQQEDSAVYLCASSLGLRDRARSNQPQHFGDGTRLSIL.

This clonotype was seen at least ten times. This chain connects TRBV24-1 to TRBJ1-2, with D possibly TRBD1 on 5 matching bases. Germline V lookup: CDR1 KGHDR, CDR2 SFDVKD. The V end was cut by 3 bases, the J end by 3 bases, with 13 bases between. The CDR3 is 15 amino acids. The DNA of the CDR3 is TGTGCCACCAGTGATACTGCGGAGGGACACTATGGCTACACCTTC. Amino acids: CATSDTAEGHYGYTF.

This clonotype has at least ten counts. V usage is TRBV4-1 and J usage is TRBJ1-5; no reliable D call. The CDR3 is 13 residues long. Trimming shortened V by 1 base and J by 0 bases, and 1 base separated the two germline ends. Germline values: CDR1 MGHRA, CDR2 YSYEKL. The CDR3 protein is CASSQGSNQPQHF. Here the CDR3 DNA reads TGCGCCAGCAGCCAAGGTAGCAATCAGCCCCAGCATTTT.

This clonotype was counted many times. The V call is TRBV27, the J call TRBJ2-1, with 10 nucleotides matching TRBD1. Looked up from germline, CDR1 is MNHEY and CDR2 is SMNVEV (reference sequence). The CDR3 has 19 residues. J was trimmed by 5 bases and V by 2 bases; bases with no gene match: 15. CDR3 region: CASSLGPGQGSTFDNEQFF. CDR3 in DNA: TGTGCCAGCAGTTTAGGGCCGGGACAGGGGTCCACCTTCGACAATGAGCAGTTCTTC.

V and J are TRBV5-1 and TRBJ2-3; weak D call: TRBD1 (6 bases). CDR3 length: 16 amino acids. Per germline, CDR1 SGHRS and CDR2 YFSETQ. V shed 7 bases and J shed 2 bases, with 20 bases lying between them. CDR3 nucleotides: TGCGCCAGCGCCTCGCCGGAACAGGGTGCCACAGATACGCAGTATTTT. Its translation: CASASPEQGATDTQYF.

This rearrangement joins TRBV4-1 to TRBJ2-7; tentative D call: TRBD1 (5 bases). The length of the CDR3 is 15 residues. Between the trimmed V and J ends, which lost 0 bases and 7 bases, there was a span of 16 bases. Per germline, CDR1 MGHRA and CDR2 YSYEKL. The CDR3 loop is CASSQDIKGAGEQYV. DNA of the CDR3: TGCGCCAGCAGCCAAGATATCAAGGGTGCAGGGGAGCAGTACGTC.